The 24 T cell receptor beta chains presented below share a single source sample, sequenced in a study of control samples from healthy donors and cancer patients. Some clones are missing from TCRdb's copy, which holds only in-frame ones; the method was immunoSEQ multiplex PCR. The table lists about 82,000 clones, approximately 91% of them singletons. The sequencing input was blood. These TCRs come from a man aged 50 to 59 in good health.

The chain joins TRBV19 to TRBJ1-2; possibly TRBD1 for D (5 bases). The germline CDR1 and CDR2 sequences are LNHDA and SQIVND (reference sequence). The V gene lost 5 bases and the J gene lost 8 bases, with 12 bases spanning the gap. The CDR3 spans 12 residues. Here the CDR3 reads CASSVARDGYTF. The CDR3 bases are TGTGCCAGTAGTGTAGCCAGGGACGGCTACACCTTC.

V gene TRBV4-3 combines with J gene TRBJ1-1; D is undetermined. Trimming pared 0 bases from V and 2 bases from J, leaving 7 bases between. This CDR3 spans 14 amino acids. From germline, CDR1 is LGHNA and CDR2 YSLEER. CDR3: CASSQDAINTEAFF. Written as DNA, the CDR3 is TGCGCCAGCAGCCAAGATGCAATAAACACTGAAGCTTTCTTT.

The rearrangement joins TRBV24-1 to TRBJ1-2; 8 bases line up with TRBD1. Trimming at V came to 12 bases and at J to 2 bases, leaving 7 bases not matched to a gene. CDR1 is KGHDR, CDR2 SFDVKD, per germline. The CDR3 is 13 residues long. In DNA form, the CDR3 reads TGTGCCGCCTTCAGGGGGCTGAACTATGGCTACACCTTC. Its translation is CAAFRGLNYGYTF.

The rearrangement links TRBV29-1 to TRBJ2-1; D perhaps matches TRBD1 (6 bases). V was shortened by 4 bases and J by 5 bases, with 15 bases between the two germline ends. The germline CDR1 and CDR2 sequences are SQVTM and ANQGSEA. The CDR3 is 14 amino acids. The CDR3 spells CSVVRYRVHNEQFF. The CDR3 DNA sequence: TGCAGCGTTGTTCGCTACAGGGTTCACAATGAGCAGTTCTTC.

This clone has a single count. This rearrangement joins TRBV11-2 to TRBJ2-1; D gene uncertain. This CDR3 region has 15 residues. CDR1 SGHAT and CDR2 FQNNGV come from the germline V gene. The ends were cut back, 4 bases at V and 1 base at J, with 11 bases in the middle. CDR3 protein: CASSSLKGSYNEQFF. The CDR3 bases are TGTGCCAGCAGCTCTCTAAAGGGTTCCTACAATGAGCAGTTCTTC.

This rearrangement joins TRBV11-3 to TRBJ2-1; D gene uncertain. The CDR3 loop spans 13 amino acids. Per germline, CDR1 SGHNT and CDR2 YENEEA. The DNA for the CDR3 is TGTGCTTCCGGTATGGGCAGCTACAATGAGCAGTTCTTC. It codes for CASGMGSYNEQFF. The full variable domain, completed using reference TRBV11-3 and TRBJ2-1, is EAGVVQSPRYKIIEKKQPVAFWCNPISGHNTLYWYLQNLGQGPELLIRYENEEAVDDSQLPKDRFSAERLKGVDSTLKIQPAELGDSAVYLCASGMGSYNEQFFGPGTRLTVL.

This clone showed up just once. The V gene is TRBV30, the J gene TRBJ2-2; D unclear. This CDR3 spans 11 amino acids. V lost 8 bases to trimming and J lost 4 bases, with 8 bases between them. Germline V gene sequence: CDR1 GTSNPN, CDR2 SVGIG (reference sequence). CDR3 in amino acids: CAVKSTGELFF. CDR3 coding DNA: TGTGCCGTAAAGAGCACCGGGGAGCTGTTTTTT.

The genes are TRBV11-2 and TRBJ1-1; D unclear. The CDR3 runs to 14 residues. Trimming left V 5 bases short and J 4 bases short, with 14 bases between. CDR1 is SGHAT, CDR2 FQNNGV, per germline. CDR3 sequence (DNA): TGTGCCAGCAGCCCCCTGCTTAGTCCCACTGAAGCTTTCTTT. Amino acids: CASSPLLSPTEAFF.

This clone was counted a few times. The J gene is TRBJ2-3, the V gene TRBV7-3; D perhaps matches TRBD1 (6 bases). The CDR3 loop spans 14 amino acids. CDR1 SGHTA and CDR2 FQGTGA come from the germline V gene. V was pared by 8 bases and J by 0 bases, with 12 bases between. CDR3 bases: TGTGCCAGCCAGGACAGTCCTAGCACAGATACGCAGTATTTT. Translation: CASQDSPSTDTQYF.

The chain carries TRBV7-2 and TRBJ2-1, with D uncertain. From germline, CDR1 is SGHTA and CDR2 FQGNSA. The V end lost 5 bases, the J end lost 7 bases, and 9 bases lay between the germline ends. This CDR3 is 12 amino acids long. Written as DNA, the CDR3 is TGTGCCAGCAGCCCGTCCGGGAATGAGCAGTTCTTC. It specifies CASSPSGNEQFF.

V gene TRBV27 combines with J gene TRBJ2-5; 10 nucleotides agree with TRBD2. The germline V gene encodes CDR1 MNHEY and CDR2 SMNVEV (reference sequence). The CDR3 covers 14 residues. After removal of 4 bases from V and 7 bases from J, the junction contained 6 bases not matched to a gene. The CDR3 region has the DNA TGTGCCAGCAGTTCTAGCGGGGGACGGGGGACCCAGTACTTC. Its translation is CASSSSGGRGTQYF.

This clone has just a few counts. The chain recombines TRBV10-3 with TRBJ1-2; the D gene is possibly TRBD1 (6 bases). This CDR3 spans 13 amino acids. Germline V gene data show CDR1 as ENHRY and CDR2 as SYGVKD. V lost 4 bases to trimming and J lost 8 bases, with 14 bases between them. CDR3 sequence reads: CAISARDNLGYTF. The CDR3 coding sequence is TGTGCCATCAGTGCCCGGGACAATCTGGGCTACACCTTC.

The rearrangement joins TRBV5-1 to TRBJ1-6; TRBD1 is a possible D gene (5 bases). V gave up 3 bases and J gave up 6 bases, with 16 bases separating them. In germline, CDR1 is SGHRS, CDR2 YFSETQ. This CDR3 has 16 residues. CDR3 protein: CASSSQTAGSNSPLHF. Here the CDR3 DNA reads TGCGCCAGCAGCTCCCAGACAGCCGGGAGTAATTCACCCCTCCACTTT. The whole variable domain, filled in from reference TRBV5-1 and TRBJ1-6, reads KAGVTQTPRYLIKTRGQQVTLSCSPISGHRSVSWYQQTPGQGLQFLFEYFSETQRNKGNFPGRFSGRQFSNSRSEMNVSTLELGDSALYLCASSSQTAGSNSPLHFGNGTRLTVT.

V gene TRBV2 combines with J gene TRBJ2-6, with a tentative D call TRBD1 (6 bases). V lost 3 bases and J 0 bases, leaving 9 bases between the germline ends. Germline-derived CDR1 and CDR2 are SNHLY and FYNNEI. The CDR3 extends over 16 amino acids. The CDR3 DNA follows: TGTGCCAGCAGTGACCAGGGGATCTCTGGGGCCAACGTCCTGACTTTC. It translates to CASSDQGISGANVLTF.

This sequence joins TRBV2 and TRBJ1-4; a possible D gene is TRBD1 (5 bases). V was cut by 4 bases and J by 3 bases, with 9 bases left in between. Germline-derived CDR1 and CDR2 are SNHLY and FYNNEI. This CDR3 is 14 amino acids long. The CDR3 DNA reads as TGTGCCAGCAGTGCAGGGACCTCTAATGAAAAACTGTTTTTT. This translates into CASSAGTSNEKLFF.

This chain uses TRBV5-4 with TRBJ2-6, with 7 nucleotides matching TRBD1. The CDR3 consists of 16 residues. CDR1 is SGHNT and CDR2 is YYREEE in the germline V gene (reference sequence). The trim removed 2 bases at V and 0 bases at J, leaving 2 bases unmatched. CDR3: CASSLGGSSGANVLTF. The CDR3 bases are TGTGCCAGCAGCTTAGGGGGCAGCTCTGGGGCCAACGTCCTGACTTTC.

The V and J genes are TRBV7-9 and TRBJ2-5; D unclear. Germline CDR1 and CDR2: SEHNR and FQNEAQ (reference sequence). With 1 base removed from V and 1 base from J, the gap between germline ends came to 4 bases. This CDR3 has 13 residues. CDR3 in amino acids: CASSLVSQETQYF. DNA for the CDR3: TGTGCCAGCAGCTTAGTGAGCCAAGAGACCCAGTACTTC.

Here the CDR3 reads CASSVAVQGGTETQYF. In DNA, the CDR3 is TGTGCCAGCAGCGTAGCTGTCCAGGGGGGGACGGAGACCCAGTACTTC. The chain carries TRBV9 and TRBJ2-5; TRBD1 or TRBD2 may be the D gene (7 bases each). The CDR3 is 16 amino acids. The V gene's germline CDR1 is SGDLS and CDR2 YYNGEE. V gave up 0 bases and J gave up 5 bases, with 17 bases separating them. The variable domain in full, completed from reference TRBV9 and TRBJ2-5, reads DSGVTQTPKHLITATGQRVTLRCSPRSGDLSVYWYQQSLDQGLQFLIQYYNGEERAKGNILERFSAQQFPDLHSELNLSSLELGDSALYFCASSVAVQGGTETQYFGPGTRLLVL.

Concerning this clone itself: At one end, the junction sequence differs from germline, possibly due to a read error. The V gene is TRBV4-1, the J gene TRBJ1-1; no firm D call. Germline values: CDR1 MGHRA, CDR2 YSYEKL. CDR3 size: 14 residues. The CDR3 sequence: CASSQDSMNAEAFF. The DNA for the CDR3 is TGCGCCAGCAGCCAAGATTCGATGAACGCTGAAGCTTTCTTT.

V gene TRBV9 combines with J gene TRBJ1-5; D unclear. Trimming shortened V by 0 bases and J by 5 bases, and 9 bases separated the two germline ends. The CDR3 sequence is 14 residues long. CDR1 SGDLS and CDR2 YYNGEE come from the germline V gene. The CDR3, as DNA: TGTGCCAGCAGCGTAGGGCTTGACCATCAGCCCCAGCATTTT. Amino acid sequence: CASSVGLDHQPQHF. The full variable domain, in which reference TRBV9 and TRBJ1-5 provide the parts outside the CDR3, is DSGVTQTPKHLITATGQRVTLRCSPRSGDLSVYWYQQSLDQGLQFLIQYYNGEERAKGNILERFSAQQFPDLHSELNLSSLELGDSALYFCASSVGLDHQPQHFGDGTRLSIL.

The V call is TRBV27, the J call TRBJ1-5; no clear D gene. The CDR3 is 14 amino acids. The ends were cut back, 0 bases at V and 4 bases at J, with 7 bases in the middle. Per the germline V gene, CDR1 is MNHEY and CDR2 is SMNVEV (reference sequence). The CDR3 nucleotides read TGTGCCAGCAGTTTATCACAGAGAAATCAGCCCCAGCATTTT. Residues: CASSLSQRNQPQHF.

In its sample, this clone was seen a few times. Other DNA sequences in the same sample also yield this CDR3. The chain couples TRBV25-1 to TRBJ2-3; TRBD2 matches 11 bases. V was pared by 5 bases and J by 4 bases, with 2 bases of the junction left unmatched. CDR1 is MGHDK and CDR2 is SYGVNS in the germline V gene. The CDR3 spans 14 residues. The CDR3 DNA reads as TGTGCCAGCAGTCCTAGCGGGGGGTCAGATACGCAGTATTTT. Translating gives CASSPSGGSDTQYF.

The gene calls are TRBV19 and TRBJ2-2; D possibly corresponds to TRBD2 (6 bases). CDR3 length: 14 residues. Between the trimmed V and J ends, which lost 10 bases and 4 bases, there was a span of 16 bases. Germline values: CDR1 LNHDA, CDR2 SQIVND (reference sequence). The CDR3, as DNA: TGTGCCACCCAGGGACTTTCGGCCACCGGGGAGCTGTTTTTT. Translating gives CATQGLSATGELFF.

This clone came up once. The rearrangement uses TRBV30 and TRBJ1-1; TRBD1 might be the D (5 bases). This CDR3 region has 13 residues. The V gene lost 1 base and the J gene lost 3 bases, with 9 bases spanning the gap. The V gene's germline CDR1 is GTSNPN and CDR2 SVGIG (reference sequence). The CDR3 loop reads CAWSAQGYTEAFF. In DNA, the CDR3 is TGTGCCTGGAGTGCCCAGGGTTACACTGAAGCTTTCTTT.